The 20 T cell receptor beta chains presented below share a single source sample, sequenced in a study of cytomegalovirus exposure and HLA in healthy donors. The PCR made use of 60 Vbeta and 13 Jbeta primers. Measured with immunoSEQ multiplex PCR; TCRdb has only the in-frame clones, and not every one. This sample carries about 190,000 clones, roughly four fifths of them seen once, and the ten largest clones take around 3.3%. Material for sequencing was PBMCs. The receptors originated from a woman aged 25-40 years in good health and CMV-seropositive.

This chain links TRBV6-4 with TRBJ2-1, with 12 positions matching TRBD2. V lost 0 bases to trimming and J lost 8 bases; unmatched junction nucleotides: 5. Germline lookup yields CDR1 MRHNA and CDR2 SNTAGT. The CDR3 spans 16 residues. CDR3 residues: CASSDSVTSGRHEQFF. The CDR3 bases are TGTGCCAGCAGTGACTCGGTGACTAGCGGGAGACATGAGCAGTTCTTC.

V gene TRBV27 combines with J gene TRBJ1-2; D possibly corresponds to TRBD1 (5 bases). V dropped 3 bases and J dropped 6 bases, with 11 bases sitting between them. The CDR3 runs to 13 residues. From germline, CDR1 is MNHEY and CDR2 SMNVEV (reference sequence). CDR3 in amino acids: CASSFASGNGYTF. The CDR3 coding sequence is TGTGCCAGCAGTTTCGCCTCAGGGAATGGCTACACCTTC.

This chain joins TRBV25-1 and TRBJ1-2; the D gene is possibly TRBD1 (5 bases). V was shortened by 0 bases and J by 10 bases, with 12 bases between the two germline ends. CDR3 length: 13 amino acids. Germline lookup yields CDR1 MGHDK and CDR2 SYGVNS. In DNA form, the CDR3 reads TGTGCCAGCAGTGAATATCACGAGACAGCCTACACCTTC. Protein product: CASSEYHETAYTF.

The chain links TRBV28 to TRBJ2-1; possibly TRBD2 for D (6 bases). Deletions cut 5 bases from V and 6 bases from J, with 17 bases between. Germline loops: CDR1 MDHEN, CDR2 SYDVKM. The CDR3 covers 15 residues. The CDR3: CASSESGSRGNEQFF. The CDR3 bases are TGTGCCAGCAGTGAGAGCGGGTCAAGGGGCAATGAGCAGTTCTTC.

In this sample, this clone turned up a few times. The chain links TRBV6-5 to TRBJ1-3, with TRBD1 matching over 8 bases. The CDR3 is made up of 15 amino acids. The germline V gene encodes CDR1 MNHEY and CDR2 SVGAGI. J lost 3 bases, V lost 6 bases, and 7 bases had no gene match. CDR3 sequence: CASSSGQDYGNTIYF. Written as DNA, the CDR3 is TGTGCCAGCAGCTCGGGACAGGACTATGGAAACACCATATATTTT.

The rearrangement links TRBV2 to TRBJ2-3, with D maybe TRBD2 (6 bases). The ends were cut back, 1 base at V and 5 bases at J, with 13 bases in the middle. Germline CDR1 SNHLY, CDR2 FYNNEI. The CDR3 has 15 amino acids. The CDR3 nucleotides are TGTGCCAGCAGTGAAGTGGGCGGGATGGTAGATACGCAGTATTTT. Amino acid sequence: CASSEVGGMVDTQYF.

This clone was found a few times. The V gene is TRBV7-8, the J gene TRBJ1-5; 8 nucleotides line up with TRBD1. The CDR3 totals 15 residues. The junction had 2 bases not matched to a gene; V was cut back by 2 bases and J by 2 bases. CDR1 and CDR2 (germline): SGHVS, FQNEAQ. CDR3 nucleotide sequence: TGTGCCAGCAGCTTACCGGGACAGGGCAATCAGCCCCAGCATTTT. It is translated as CASSLPGQGNQPQHF.

This chain joins TRBV4-2 and TRBJ2-3; 7 bases are shared with TRBD2. Germline-derived CDR1 and CDR2 are LGHNA and YNFKEQ. The CDR3 consists of 15 residues. The V and J ends lost 2 bases and 6 bases, in that order; junction bases with no gene match: 8. The CDR3 region is CASSQLSAGADTQYF. The CDR3 nucleotides read TGTGCCAGCAGCCAACTTTCCGCGGGAGCCGATACGCAGTATTTT.

The CDR3 region is CASSFQNTGELFF. In DNA, the CDR3 is TGTGCCAGCAGTTTCCAGAACACCGGGGAGCTGTTTTTT. The rearrangement joins TRBV27 to TRBJ2-2; D is undetermined. The V end lost 3 bases, the J end lost 1 base, and 3 bases lay between the germline ends. The CDR3 loop spans 13 amino acids. Germline CDR1 and CDR2: MNHEY and SMNVEV (reference sequence).

V gene TRBV11-1 combines with J gene TRBJ2-1; 8 bases are shared with TRBD2. The CDR3 length is 16 residues. The trim removed 2 bases at V and 7 bases at J, leaving 10 bases unmatched. In germline, CDR1 is SGHAT, CDR2 FQDESV (reference sequence). CDR3 protein: CASSLNPGRATNEQFF. DNA for the CDR3: TGTGCCAGCAGCTTAAATCCCGGGAGGGCCACAAATGAGCAGTTCTTC.

This clone has just one count. The rearrangement uses TRBV14 and TRBJ2-2; D remains ambiguous. CDR1 SGHDN and CDR2 FVKESK come from the germline V gene. The CDR3 is 14 amino acids. V lost 0 bases to trimming and J lost 7 bases, with 9 bases between them. This CDR3 is CASSQDYGGGELFF. The DNA for the CDR3 is TGTGCCAGCAGCCAAGATTACGGTGGCGGGGAGCTGTTTTTT.

The chain links TRBV5-4 to TRBJ2-7, with 8 bases aligning to TRBD1. The V and J ends lost 3 bases and 5 bases, in that order; junction bases with no gene match: 4. This CDR3 region has 13 residues. The germline V gene encodes CDR1 SGHNT and CDR2 YYREEE (reference sequence). The CDR3 reads CASSSLDRDEQYF. As DNA, the CDR3 is TGTGCCAGCAGCTCACTGGACAGGGACGAGCAGTACTTC.

The rearrangement links TRBV7-9 to TRBJ2-6, with D tentatively TRBD1 (6 bases). Germline CDR1 and CDR2: SEHNR and FQNEAQ (reference sequence). Trimming removed 10 bases at V and 2 bases at J, with 15 bases between. The CDR3 sequence is 15 residues long. The CDR3 DNA is TGTGCCAACCCACCCACAGGGCCTGGGGCCAACGTCCTGACTTTC. Its translation is CANPPTGPGANVLTF.

The chain's CDR3 is CASSPGLQPGLQRNYEQYF. The CDR3 nucleotides read TGCGCCAGCAGCCCGGGACTCCAACCGGGACTACAAAGAAACTACGAGCAGTACTTC. The chain has TRBV5-1 and TRBJ2-7, with 7 bases fitting TRBD2. This CDR3 region has 19 residues. V dropped 4 bases and J dropped 3; count of bases not matched to a gene: 22. Germline values: CDR1 SGHRS, CDR2 YFSETQ.

The V call is TRBV12-5, the J call TRBJ2-3; tentatively, D is TRBD2 (6 bases). CDR1 is LGHNT and CDR2 is FRNRAP in the germline V gene. CDR3 length equals 14 residues. Trimming stripped 1 base from V and 8 bases from J, with 13 bases between. The CDR3 here is CASGLGQVGGTQYF. The CDR3 nucleotides read TGTGCTAGTGGTTTGGGCCAGGTGGGGGGTACGCAGTATTTT. Together with reference TRBV12-5 and TRBJ2-3, the CDR3 gives the full variable domain: DARVTQTPRHKVTEMGQEVTMRCQPILGHNTVFWYRQTMMQGLELLAYFRNRAPLDDSGMPKDRFSAEMPDATLATLKIQPSEPRDSAVYFCASGLGQVGGTQYFGPGTRLTVL.

The CDR3 sequence: CASSPTPAGLGTGELFF. CDR3 nucleotide sequence: TGCGCCAGCAGCCCCACCCCCGCGGGACTGGGGACCGGGGAGCTGTTTTTT. V is TRBV5-1 and J is TRBJ2-2; perhaps TRBD2 as D (6 bases). Germline CDR1 reads SGHRS; CDR2 reads YFSETQ. V was pared by 4 bases and J by 5 bases, with 21 bases between. The CDR3 spans 17 residues.

This clone was detected once. The CDR3, as DNA: TGTGCCAGCAGCTTGGGACTAGTAGGTTACGAGCAGTACTTC. Translation: CASSLGLVGYEQYF. V and J are TRBV11-2 and TRBJ2-7, with 8 bases matching TRBD2. This CDR3 is 14 amino acids long. Germline V gene sequence: CDR1 SGHAT, CDR2 FQNNGV. The J segment lost 4 bases and the V segment lost 3 bases, leaving 5 bases of the junction unmatched.

This clone was found once. As DNA, the CDR3 is TGTGCCAGCAGCGTAGATCTTAACACTGAAGCTTTCTTT. It codes for CASSVDLNTEAFF. The chain recombines TRBV9 with TRBJ1-1; unclear D gene. This CDR3 contains 13 residues. The germline gives CDR1 SGDLS, CDR2 YYNGEE. Trimming took 0 bases from V and 2 from J, leaving 5 bases between them.

The chain links TRBV7-6 to TRBJ2-2, with TRBD1 identical over 10 bases. Trimming at V came to 5 bases and at J to 5 bases, leaving 8 bases not matched to a gene. Germline values: CDR1 SGHVS, CDR2 FNYEAQ. The CDR3 is made up of 16 amino acids. In nucleotides, the CDR3 is TGTGCCAGCAGCACCTGGACAGGGGGATCGACCGGGGAGCTGTTTTTT. As protein: CASSTWTGGSTGELFF.

V usage is TRBV14 and J usage is TRBJ1-1; 7 bases are shared with TRBD1. V was clipped by 1 base and J by 3 bases; unmatched bases: 5. This CDR3 has 15 amino acids. The germline V gene encodes CDR1 SGHDN and CDR2 FVKESK. The CDR3 bases are TGTGCCAGCAGCCAAGGAAGGACAGGATACACTGAAGCTTTCTTT. Protein sequence: CASSQGRTGYTEAFF.